The 6 T cell receptor beta chains below were found in one sample sequenced in a study of naive and memory T cell subsets. Both TRBC1 and TRBC2 were covered by a beta constant-region primer of two equimolar oligonucleotides. Nested alpha and beta constant-region primers with the SP2 primer drove four PCR rounds on ligated cDNA. TCRdb recomputed calls from the UMI-ligation and nested PCR reads with MiXCR, one row per CDR3 protein. The sample contains approximately 8,100 distinct CDR3 sequences, over 25% of which appear only once. The sequenced sample was CD8+ TEMRA cells from blood. Subset specified: effector memory re-expressing CD45RA, CD45RA+ CD27-. These receptors all come from a human donor in good health.

This clonotype rates as medium-sized (0.01 to 0.1%). The V and J genes are TRBV28 and TRBJ2-3, with 9 bases identical to TRBD1. Germline-derived CDR1 and CDR2 are MDHEN and SYDVKM. V lost 11 bases and J lost 5; bases outside the gene matches: 11. The CDR3 is made up of 14 amino acids. For the CDR3, the DNA is TGTGCCTGCCAGGGGGACAGGGAAGGAGATACGCAGTATTTT. Protein: CACQGDREGDTQYF.

This clonotype occurred a few times. The rearrangement links TRBV7-9 to TRBJ2-3; unclear D gene. The ends were cut back, 5 bases at V and 2 bases at J, with 8 bases in the middle. CDR3 length: 13 amino acids. Germline CDR1 is SEHNR and CDR2 is FQNEAQ (reference sequence). CDR3 sequence reads: CASSNILTDTQYF. In DNA, the CDR3 is TGTGCCAGCAGCAATATACTCACAGATACGCAGTATTTT.

This chain uses TRBV27 with TRBJ1-1, with 9 bases fitting TRBD1. This CDR3 comprises 13 residues. CDR1 is MNHEY and CDR2 is SMNVEV in the germline V gene (reference sequence). V gave up 3 bases and J gave up 6 bases; unmatched junction bases: 2. CDR3 in DNA: TGTGCCAGCAGTTTCGGACAGGGGTCTGAAGCTTTCTTT. Encoded protein: CASSFGQGSEAFF.

This clonotype was seen a few times. The gene calls are TRBV2 and TRBJ1-1; D is possibly TRBD1 (6 bases). The CDR3 is made up of 13 amino acids. Germline assignment: CDR1 SNHLY and CDR2 FYNNEI. V gave up 2 bases and J gave up 3 bases, with 7 bases separating them. CDR3 loop: CASSEWTDTEAFF. CDR3 coding DNA: TGTGCCAGCAGTGAATGGACAGACACTGAAGCTTTCTTT.

V gene TRBV12-3 or TRBV12-4 combines with J gene TRBJ1-2, with TRBD1 matching over 7 bases. This CDR3 comprises 13 residues. V lost 6 bases and J lost 7; bases outside the gene matches: 8. The CDR3 sequence is CASSLGQAGGYTF. The CDR3 DNA sequence: TGTGCCAGCAGCCTCGGACAGGCCGGTGGCTACACCTTC.

The V and J genes are TRBV12-3 or TRBV12-4 and TRBJ2-3, with 8 bases identical to TRBD2. The trim removed 2 bases at V and 5 bases at J, leaving 9 bases unmatched. The CDR3 has 16 residues. The DNA of the CDR3 is TGTGCCAGCAGTTTAATCCGCGGGAGGAGGGTAGATACGCAGTATTTT. Protein sequence: CASSLIRGRRVDTQYF.